The T cell receptor beta chain under discussion was sequenced for a study of blood T cell repertoires in COVID-19. Per the study methods: Nucleated cell number was recorded as an estimate derived from reference gene primer amplification. Profiling relied on immunoSEQ multiplex PCR, and the TCRdb table lists in-frame clones only, not all of them. V, J and clone size derive from that table, while D and trimming were established from the DNA sequence. Seen here are hundreds of thousands of clones, 80% to 90% observed once, and the top ten hold around 4.1%. Allocation to cohorts depended on clinical history reported by the participants. The V and J ends lost 1 base and 10 bases, in that order; junction bases with no gene match: 7. The V gene's germline CDR1 is LGHNA and CDR2 YSLEER. This CDR3 has 14 residues.

The sequenced material came from PBMCs or T cells enriched from blood (not recorded which). The TCR was taken from a man younger than 45 with acute COVID-19. The chain has TRBV4-3 and TRBJ2-1, with TRBD2 identical over 7 bases. The CDR3 nucleotides are TGCGCCAGCAGCCAAGGGGGAGGGAGTTACGAGCAGTTCTTC. Its translation: CASSQGGGSYEQFF.